These 32 T cell receptor beta chains came from one sample sequenced in a study of blood T cell repertoires in COVID-19 (TCRdb year 2020). Libraries were made using the immunoSEQ multiplex PCR assay. In TCRdb, the immuneACCESS table is reduced to in-frame sequences with V and J assigned. These tables do not hold every clone; where another copy was compared, an unresolved V gene accounts for under half, and the others remain unexplained. For this sample the table gives about 65,000 clones, of which more than 80% were detected only once. The biggest ten clones account for about 15% of the sample. The sequenced sample consisted of peripheral blood. Every receptor here comes from an elderly man with acute or convalescent COVID-19.

This chain links TRBV2 with TRBJ1-5; 9 positions agree with TRBD1. There are 14 residues in the CDR3. The V gene end was trimmed by 5 bases and the J gene end by 7 bases; junction bases not matched to a gene: 6. Germline values: CDR1 SNHLY, CDR2 FYNNEI. CDR3 residues: CASSRQGVRQPQHF. The CDR3 DNA is TGTGCCAGCAGTCGACAGGGGGTACGACAGCCCCAGCATTTT.

V gene TRBV19 combines with J gene TRBJ1-2; perhaps TRBD1 as D (5 bases). V was cut by 7 bases and J by 6 bases, with 18 bases left in between. The CDR3 loop spans 14 amino acids. The germline V gene has CDR1 LNHDA and CDR2 SQIVND (reference sequence). The CDR3 here is CASIGAGFFNGYTF. CDR3 sequence (DNA): TGTGCCAGTATAGGGGCAGGGTTCTTCAATGGCTACACCTTC.

This clone was recorded only once. The chain recombines TRBV30 with TRBJ1-2; D perhaps matches TRBD1 (5 bases). Germline V gene lookup returns CDR1 GTSNPN and CDR2 SVGIG (reference sequence). The V gene lost 1 base and the J gene lost 0 bases, with 15 bases spanning the gap. This CDR3 is 16 amino acids long. CDR3 amino acids: CAWSASSGISNYGYTF. CDR3 bases: TGTGCCTGGAGTGCCTCATCAGGGATCTCTAACTATGGCTACACCTTC.

The chain is built from TRBV5-1 and TRBJ2-1; 9 bases are a match to TRBD1. Germline V gene lookup returns CDR1 SGHRS and CDR2 YFSETQ. This CDR3 has 14 residues. Losses at the gene ends were 4 bases for V and 6 bases for J; bases not matched to a gene: 5. The CDR3 reads CASSRTGVSNEQFF. The CDR3 nucleotides are TGCGCCAGCAGCAGGACAGGGGTCAGCAATGAGCAGTTCTTC.

The chain employs TRBV5-8 and TRBJ1-1, with TRBD1 as a possible D gene (5 bases). V lost 3 bases, J lost 5 bases, and 11 bases lay in between. CDR1 SGHTS and CDR2 YDEGEE come from the germline V gene. The CDR3 runs to 13 residues. The chain's CDR3 is CASSWVRETEAFF. The DNA for the CDR3 is TGTGCCAGCAGCTGGGTCAGGGAAACTGAAGCTTTCTTT.

The chain uses TRBV29-1 and TRBJ2-3; 7 bases are a match to TRBD1. CDR3 length: 12 amino acids. Germline V gives CDR1 SQVTM, CDR2 ANQGSEA. Unmatched junction bases numbered 1, after V lost 7 bases and J lost 0 bases. The CDR3 sequence: CSAGQSTDTQYF. The CDR3 DNA sequence: TGCAGCGCGGGACAGAGCACAGATACGCAGTATTTT.

This clone was seen more than once but under ten times. This chain uses TRBV6-5 with TRBJ1-4, with TRBD1 as a possible D gene (6 bases). The CDR3 runs to 15 residues. Germline V lookup: CDR1 MNHEY, CDR2 SVGAGI. The V end lost 0 bases, the J end lost 5 bases, and 10 bases lay between the germline ends. The CDR3 reads CASSYSGARNEKLFF. In DNA, the CDR3 is TGTGCCAGCAGTTACTCGGGGGCACGGAATGAAAAACTGTTTTTT.

The chain recombines TRBV3-1 (or the pseudogene TRBV3-2) with TRBJ1-3; D is ambiguous. The CDR3 loop spans 14 amino acids. CDR1 and CDR2 (germline): LGHDT, YNNKEL (reference sequence). Trimming cost V 4 bases and J 2 bases, with 9 bases left between them. CDR3 sequence reads: CASSPQVTGNTIYF. The CDR3 bases are TGTGCCAGCAGCCCCCAGGTCACTGGAAACACCATATATTTT.

This chain uses TRBV18 with TRBJ1-1; D gene ambiguous. The CDR3 spans 14 residues. The germline V and J ends were trimmed by 3 bases and 1 base, with 9 bases remaining between them. Germline-derived CDR1 and CDR2 are KGHSH and LQKENI. The CDR3 loop reads CASSPGQRNTEAFF. Here the CDR3 DNA reads TGTGCCAGCTCACCTGGCCAAAGGAACACTGAAGCTTTCTTT.

The chain couples TRBV7-2 to TRBJ2-7; weak D call: TRBD1 (6 bases). CDR1 SGHTA and CDR2 FQGNSA come from the germline V gene. V lost 2 bases to trimming and J lost 2 bases, with 16 bases between them. This CDR3 is built from 16 residues. The CDR3 DNA is TGTGCCAGCAGCTTAAGGGGGACACCCGCCCCCTACGAGCAGTACTTC. Encoded protein: CASSLRGTPAPYEQYF.

The chain recombines TRBV14 with TRBJ1-3; TRBD1 agrees at 7 bases. Losses at the gene ends were 4 bases for V and 0 bases for J; bases not matched to a gene: 3. The V gene's germline CDR1 is SGHDN and CDR2 FVKESK. This CDR3 is built from 15 residues. CDR3 loop: CASSLDRVSGNTIYF. Here the CDR3 DNA reads TGTGCCAGCAGCCTAGACAGGGTCTCTGGAAACACCATATATTTT.

The chain uses TRBV19 and TRBJ1-1, with D unclear. V was pared by 0 bases and J by 1 base, with 6 bases between. Germline loops: CDR1 LNHDA, CDR2 SQIVND (reference sequence). The CDR3 has 14 amino acids. For the CDR3, the DNA is TGTGCCAGTAGTATAGATCGGGAGAACACTGAAGCTTTCTTT. This sequence encodes CASSIDRENTEAFF.

This clone was observed a handful of times. The chain joins TRBV30 to TRBJ1-2, with D hard to call. This CDR3 has 12 amino acids. The germline V gene has CDR1 GTSNPN and CDR2 SVGIG (reference sequence). V shed 0 bases and J shed 4 bases, with 6 bases lying between them. This CDR3 reads CAWSVTVYGYTF. The CDR3 DNA reads TGTGCCTGGAGTGTAACGGTCTATGGCTACACCTTC.

This clone was seen only a few times. Other DNA variants within this sample encode the same CDR3. V is TRBV6-5 and J is TRBJ1-6; the match to TRBD1 covers 8 bases. This CDR3 is 14 amino acids long. Germline lookup yields CDR1 MNHEY and CDR2 SVGAGI. V trimming: 2 bases; J trimming: 7 bases; junction bases outside the gene matches: 1. CDR3 residues: CASSYGQGNSPLHF. The CDR3 DNA reads as TGTGCCAGCAGTTACGGACAGGGAAATTCACCCCTCCACTTT.

The J gene is TRBJ1-3, the V gene TRBV11-3; 7 bases fit TRBD1. The CDR3 has 14 amino acids. Germline loops: CDR1 SGHNT, CDR2 YENEEA. After removal of 5 bases from V and 1 base from J, the junction contained 2 bases not matched to a gene. CDR3 protein: CASSHRGSGNTIYF. The CDR3 bases are TGTGCCAGCAGCCACAGGGGATCTGGAAACACCATATATTTT.

The V gene is TRBV27, the J gene TRBJ2-2; perhaps TRBD2 as D (6 bases). This CDR3 is 14 amino acids long. The germline CDR1 and CDR2 sequences are MNHEY and SMNVEV (reference sequence). The ends were cut back, 2 bases at V and 9 bases at J, with 13 bases in the middle. Here the CDR3 DNA reads TGTGCCAGCAGTTTAGGAGGAGGGGTATGGGAGCTGTTTTTT. Residues: CASSLGGGVWELFF.

The rearrangement links TRBV7-2 to TRBJ1-1; the D is unclear. Germline loops: CDR1 SGHTA, CDR2 FQGNSA. The CDR3 spans 13 residues. V was cut by 8 bases and J by 1 base, with 11 bases left in between. The CDR3 bases are TGTGCCAGCCTTTCGCAGTGGAACACTGAAGCTTTCTTT. Residues: CASLSQWNTEAFF.

The chain couples TRBV7-9 to TRBJ2-7; 10 nucleotides line up with TRBD1. Germline assignment: CDR1 SEHNR and CDR2 FQNEAQ (reference sequence). V trimming: 0 bases; J trimming: 6 bases; junction bases outside the gene matches: 5. The CDR3 has 15 amino acids. The CDR3 nucleotides read TGTGCCAGCAGCTTAGCTGGGACAGGGGTTGTCGAGCAGTACTTC. As protein: CASSLAGTGVVEQYF.

The CDR3 reads CASSLVMTGGYTF. DNA of the CDR3: TGTGCCAGCAGCTTGGTCATGACAGGGGGCTACACCTTC. This chain uses TRBV5-6 with TRBJ1-2; 7 nucleotides line up with TRBD1. Germline V gene sequence: CDR1 SGHDT, CDR2 YYEEEE. The CDR3 runs to 13 residues. J lost 8 bases, V lost 0 bases, and 4 bases had no gene match.

V is TRBV3-1 (or the pseudogene TRBV3-2) and J is TRBJ2-4; perhaps TRBD2 as D (6 bases). In germline, CDR1 is LGHDT, CDR2 YNNKEL (reference sequence). Trimming shortened V by 0 bases and J by 3 bases, and 9 bases separated the two germline ends. The CDR3 runs to 15 residues. The CDR3 loop reads CASSQDRDFKNIQYF. DNA of the CDR3: TGTGCCAGCAGCCAAGATAGGGACTTCAAAAACATTCAGTACTTC.

The rearrangement joins TRBV4-2 to TRBJ2-3, with TRBD2 identical over 9 bases. The CDR3 length is 17 residues. The V gene end was trimmed by 0 bases and the J gene end by 4 bases; junction bases not matched to a gene: 8. The germline V gene encodes CDR1 LGHNA and CDR2 YNFKEQ. The DNA of the CDR3 is TGTGCCAGCAGCCAAGAGGTTCAGCGGGGGGCCGCAGATACGCAGTATTTT. It specifies CASSQEVQRGAADTQYF.

CDR3 protein: CASSLIGGAFSNEQFF. In DNA, the CDR3 is TGTGCCAGCAGCTTGATCGGGGGGGCCTTTAGCAATGAGCAGTTCTTC. This chain links TRBV11-2 with TRBJ2-1, with 8 positions matching TRBD2. The CDR3 spans 16 residues. The V gene end was trimmed by 3 bases and the J gene end by 6 bases; junction bases not matched to a gene: 10. Per the germline V gene, CDR1 is SGHAT and CDR2 is FQNNGV. The whole variable domain, filled in from reference TRBV11-2 and TRBJ2-1, reads EAGVAQSPRYKIIEKRQSVAFWCNPISGHATLYWYQQILGQGPKLLIQFQNNGVVDDSQLPKDRFSAERLKGVDSTLKIQPAKLEDSAVYLCASSLIGGAFSNEQFFGPGTRLTVL.

This chain joins TRBV5-5 and TRBJ2-7, with D possibly matching TRBD1 (6 bases). Germline V gene sequence: CDR1 SGHKS, CDR2 YYEKEE (reference sequence). V was pared by 2 bases and J by 2 bases, with 11 bases between. The CDR3 spans 14 residues. CDR3 sequence (DNA): TGTGCCAGCAGCTTCAGACAGGCTGCCTACGAGCAGTACTTC. Its translation: CASSFRQAAYEQYF.

This chain links TRBV5-1 with TRBJ1-2, with D possibly TRBD1 on 5 matching bases. V gave up 2 bases and J gave up 8 bases, with 13 bases separating them. CDR1 and CDR2 (germline): SGHRS, YFSETQ. CDR3 length equals 13 residues. The CDR3: CASSFGTSGGYTF. CDR3 bases: TGCGCCAGCAGCTTCGGGACTTCTGGAGGCTACACCTTC.

A single count supports this clone. The chain is built from TRBV12-1 and TRBJ1-4; the tabulated D call, TRBD1, remains unverified against the DNA. TRBV12-1 has pseudogene status. The CDR3 contains 15 residues. The CDR3 sequence is CASRLPGQGDEKLFF. CDR3 bases: TGTGCCAGCAGACTCCCGGGACAGGGCGATGAAAAACTGTTTTTT.

V and J are TRBV19 and TRBJ1-1, with a possible D match to TRBD1 (5 bases). V was pared by 7 bases and J by 4 bases, with 13 bases between. Germline V lookup: CDR1 LNHDA, CDR2 SQIVND (reference sequence). This CDR3 is 13 amino acids long. The CDR3 sequence: CASTLTGGTEAFF. The CDR3 DNA reads as TGTGCCAGTACCTTAACGGGGGGCACTGAAGCTTTCTTT.

The chain recombines TRBV11-3 with TRBJ2-5; D is unclear. V lost 1 base and J lost 1, with 7 bases in between. Germline CDR1 reads SGHNT; CDR2 reads YENEEA. The CDR3 is made up of 14 amino acids. The CDR3: CASSLVASQETQYF. CDR3 DNA sequence: TGTGCCAGCAGCTTAGTGGCAAGCCAAGAGACCCAGTACTTC.

The CDR3 sequence is CASSLGERGSGPDTQYF. DNA of the CDR3: TGCGCCAGCAGCTTGGGGGAAAGGGGGAGTGGTCCAGATACGCAGTATTTT. This chain joins TRBV5-1 and TRBJ2-3; tentatively, D is TRBD1 (6 bases). The CDR3 is 17 residues long. V gave up 0 bases and J gave up 4 bases, with 18 bases separating them. Germline V CDR1 and CDR2: SGHRS, YFSETQ.

The gene calls are TRBV5-1 and TRBJ1-4, with 9 bases identical to TRBD1. This CDR3 is 16 amino acids long. V was clipped by 0 bases and J by 8 bases; unmatched bases: 8. The germline CDR1 and CDR2 sequences are SGHRS and YFSETQ. The CDR3 sequence is CASSLAGTGIEEKLFF. CDR3 nucleotides: TGCGCCAGCAGCTTGGCCGGGACAGGGATCGAGGAAAAACTGTTTTTT. The full variable domain, completed using reference TRBV5-1 and TRBJ1-4, is KAGVTQTPRYLIKTRGQQVTLSCSPISGHRSVSWYQQTPGQGLQFLFEYFSETQRNKGNFPGRFSGRQFSNSRSEMNVSTLELGDSALYLCASSLAGTGIEEKLFFGSGTQLSVL.

The rearrangement uses TRBV24-1 and TRBJ1-1; D may be TRBD1 (5 bases). Germline CDR1 is KGHDR and CDR2 is SFDVKD. With 12 bases removed from V and 0 bases from J, the gap between germline ends came to 16 bases. This CDR3 is 14 amino acids long. The CDR3 here is CAPPCGRVNTEAFF. The DNA for the CDR3 is TGTGCCCCCCCCTGCGGCAGGGTGAACACTGAAGCTTTCTTT.

This clone came up once. A read error may produce the germline difference seen at one junction end. This sample includes further DNA sequences coding for the same CDR3. The chain is built from TRBV6-6 and TRBJ1-2; no clear D gene. CDR3 length equals 15 residues. Germline V gene data show CDR1 as MNHNY and CDR2 as SVGAGI (reference sequence). CDR3 loop: CASSYSPHSSYGYTF. As DNA, the CDR3 is TGTGCCAGCAGTTACTCGCCCCACAGCAGCTATGGCTACACCTTT.

This clone was detected once. This chain uses TRBV19 with TRBJ1-4; weak D call: TRBD1 (5 bases). The CDR3 runs 14 residues. Deletions cut 5 bases from V and 5 bases from J, with 12 bases between. The germline V gene has CDR1 LNHDA and CDR2 SQIVND (reference sequence). Written as DNA, the CDR3 is TGTGCCAGTAGTTACGGGACTCCGAATGAAAAACTGTTTTTT. It translates to CASSYGTPNEKLFF. Variable domain in full (rest from reference TRBV19 and TRBJ1-4): DGGITQSPKYLFRKEGQNVTLSCEQNLNHDAMYWYRQDPGQGLRLIYYSQIVNDFQKGDIAEGYSVSREKKESFPLTVTSAQKNPTAFYLCASSYGTPNEKLFFGSGTQLSVL.